A selection of T cell receptor beta chains follows, all from one sample in a study of cytotoxic CD8 clonotypes in ibrutinib-treated CLL. Only in-frame clones appear in the TCRdb table, and some are missing; sequencing was by immunoSEQ multiplex PCR. The table shows about 140,000 clones, with roughly 80% occurring only once. The input for sequencing was PBMCs, taken after 12 months of ibrutinib treatment. The origin of the receptors is a human donor with chronic lymphocytic leukemia. CDR3s include the opening cysteine and the closing phenylalanine or tryptophan. A D gene is named only where the DNA matches it firmly. Not all rows give a size; the values are once, few, many and, for expanded clones, a class.

d_call j_call clone_size v_call cdr3_nt cdr3_aa
. TRBJ1-5 . TRBV18 TGTGCCAGCTCACCATCGGGGGGCCGGGGTCAGCCCCAGCATTTT CASSPSGGRGQPQHF
TRBD1 TRBJ2-7 . TRBV28 TGTGCCAGCAGACAGGGGGTTCTCTACGAGCAGTACTTC CASRQGVLYEQYF
. TRBJ2-5 . TRBV7-2 TGTGCCAGCAGTCCAAAAGAGACCCAGTACTTC CASSPKETQYF
. TRBJ1-1 . TRBV30 TGTGCCTGGAGTGGGAGCGGGAACACTGAAGCTTTCTTT CAWSGSGNTEAFF
TRBD2 TRBJ2-3 . TRBV7-9 TGTGCCAGCAGCTTAAAGCGGGGGAGCACAGATACGCAGTATTTT CASSLKRGSTDTQYF
. TRBJ1-5 . TRBV10-3 TGTGCCATCAGAGACGGGGGAGATAGCAATCAGCCCCAGCATTTT CAIRDGGDSNQPQHF
. TRBJ1-4 . TRBV7-9 TGTGCCAGCAGCTTTGTTGTGGGAACTAATGAAAAACTGTTTTTT CASSFVVGTNEKLFF
TRBD2 TRBJ2-3 . TRBV7-3 TGTGCCAGCAGCACGATAGCGGGAGGGCCCACAGATACGCAGTATTTT CASSTIAGGPTDTQYF
TRBD1 TRBJ1-2 . TRBV4-1 TGCGCCAGCAGCCAAGAATTTGACAGGGGGATTTGGTATGGCTACACCTTC CASSQEFDRGIWYGYTF
. TRBJ2-7 . TRBV7-2 TGTGCCAGCAGCTTAGCACGAACCGGGACACAAGCCTACGAGCAGTACTTC CASSLARTGTQAYEQYF
TRBD1 TRBJ2-2 . TRBV9 TGTGCCACCCGACAGGGTGGAACCGGGGAGCTGTTTTTT CATRQGGTGELFF
. TRBJ2-7 once TRBV11-2 TGTGCCAGCAGCTTAGTCCCCTCCCCAGGGACCTACGAGCAGTACTTC CASSLVPSPGTYEQYF
TRBD1 TRBJ2-1 . TRBV2 TGTGCCAGCCTACCCGAGGACAGGGTCTACAATGAGCAGTTCTTC CASLPEDRVYNEQFF
TRBD1 TRBJ1-1 . TRBV28 TGTGCCAGCAGTATAGACAGGGGGCGGACTGAAGCTTTCTTT CASSIDRGRTEAFF
TRBD1 TRBJ2-1 . TRBV4-1 TGCGCCAGCAGCCAAGATGTGACAGGGGGTAATGAGCAGTTCTTC CASSQDVTGGNEQFF
TRBD1 TRBJ1-1 . TRBV6-5 TGTGCCACCGCTTGGGACAGCATTAACACTGAAGCTTTCTTT CATAWDSINTEAFF
. TRBJ1-2 . TRBV12-5 TGTGCTAGTGGTTTGGGGAACACCCTCTATGGCTACACCTTC CASGLGNTLYGYTF
. TRBJ1-5 . TRBV28 TGTGCCAGCAGTTTAGATGTGGGGCACAATCAGCCCCAGCATTTT CASSLDVGHNQPQHF
TRBD1 TRBJ1-3 . TRBV5-1 TGCGCCAGCAGCGTGACAGGGTTTGGAAACACCATATATTTT CASSVTGFGNTIYF
. TRBJ2-5 . TRBV4-1 TGCGCCAGCAGCCAAGGATCCGGGGCAGGAGAGTTGTCCCAGTACTTC CASSQGSGAGELSQYF
TRBD1 TRBJ2-4 . TRBV28 TGTGCCAGCGGCACTAGGGGGCCGCTAAACATTCAGTACTTC CASGTRGPLNIQYF
TRBD1 TRBJ2-7 . TRBV28 TGTGCCAGCAGTACGTCCTACAGGGGGCTTTACGAGCAGTACTTC CASSTSYRGLYEQYF
TRBD2 TRBJ2-3 . TRBV11-1 TGTGCCAGCAGCTTACTAGCGGCTAGCACAGATACGCAGTATTTT CASSLLAASTDTQYF
. TRBJ1-3 . TRBV6-1 TGTGCCAGCAGTGCCCAACAGGGAGGCGGAAACACCATATATTTT CASSAQQGGGNTIYF
. TRBJ1-2 few TRBV28 TGTGCCAGCAGTGATTTCCCCTATGGCTACACCTTC CASSDFPYGYTF
TRBD2 TRBJ2-2 . TRBV2 TGTGCCAGCACCCAGCAAGGGTTAATGGGGCTAGCGGGGGCCTCGAACACCGGGGAGCTGTTTTTT CASTQQGLMGLAGASNTGELFF
. TRBJ2-2 . TRBV6-4 TGTGCCAGCAGCCGCGTGGATGGCGGGGAGCTGTTTTTT CASSRVDGGELFF
. TRBJ1-2 . TRBV27 TGTGCCAGCAGTCCCCGGACATGGGGGCGCGGTGGCTACACCTTC CASSPRTWGRGGYTF
. TRBJ1-5 . TRBV5-6 TGTGCCAGCAGCTTCTTATGGAGCAATCAGCCCCAGCATTTT CASSFLWSNQPQHF
TRBD1 TRBJ2-7 . TRBV7-2 TGTGCCAGCAGCCGTGAGACAGGGGCCTACGAGCAGTACTTC CASSRETGAYEQYF
. TRBJ2-1 . TRBV9 TGTGCCAGCAGCGAGGGGGTTGCGGGCGCCCCTTATAAGCAGTTCTTC CASSEGVAGAPYKQFF
TRBD2 TRBJ2-7 . TRBV18 TGTGCCAGCTCAGACGGGACTAGCTTTCGCTACGAGCAGTACTTC CASSDGTSFRYEQYF
. TRBJ2-7 once TRBV10-1 TGCGCCAGCCGTATCAAGCGCGGAGGTCCCAGCTCCTACGAGCAGTACTTC CASRIKRGGPSSYEQYF
TRBD1 TRBJ2-7 . TRBV2 TGTGCCAGCAAAAACAGGGGTTCCTCCTACGAGCAGTACTTC CASKNRGSSYEQYF
TRBD1 TRBJ1-6 many TRBV11-2 TGTGCCAGCAGCTCTTGGACAGGGTTGAATTCACCCCTCCACTTT CASSSWTGLNSPLHF
TRBD1 TRBJ1-5 . TRBV6-5 TGTGCCAGCAGTAACAGGGGTCGGGGTCAGCCCCAGCATTTT CASSNRGRGQPQHF
. TRBJ2-7 once TRBV10-3 TGTGCCATCAGTCCGGACGCTAGCTCCTACGAGCAGTACTTC CAISPDASSYEQYF
TRBD1 TRBJ2-7 . TRBV28 TGTGCCAGCAGTGGATCCGGGACAGGGTCCTACGAGCAGTACTTC CASSGSGTGSYEQYF
. TRBJ2-3 . TRBV7-3 TGTGCCAGCAGCATGCCCGGGCAGGCGCAGTATTTT CASSMPGQAQYF
. TRBJ1-1 . TRBV28 TGTGCCAGCATGCGACTAGGGGCTGAAGCTTTCTTT CASMRLGAEAFF
. TRBJ2-3 . TRBV12-1 TGTGCCAGCAGCTTCGGCAGCCCCGGGACCAGCACAGATACGCAGTATTTT CASSFGSPGTSTDTQYF
TRBD2 TRBJ2-1 . TRBV7-2 TGTGCCAGCAGCTTAGGGGCTAGCGGGAGGGGATACAATGAGCAGTTCTTC CASSLGASGRGYNEQFF